This T cell receptor beta chain appears in the sequencing data of a study of shared clonotypes between healthy human individuals. Across the whole study: Every donor yielded three CD4 naive, three CD4 memory, two CD8 naive and one CD8 memory plate.

The CDR3 totals 11 residues. V lost 3 bases to trimming and J lost 12 bases, with 15 bases between them. Germline V lookup: CDR1 GTSNPN, CDR2 SVGIG (reference sequence). Healthy HIV-negative adults with no recent acute infections or vaccinations were recruited as donors. The investigators split CD4+ cells into a CD45RA+ naive subset and a CD45RA-negative memory subset. TCRdb's table, derived via immunoSEQ multiplex PCR, lists solely in-frame clones and lacks some. There are millions of clones in the sample; 85% to 95% occur only once, and 0.35% to 0.5% lies in the top ten. Notes on the study in general: Several donors held about 4.5% of naive CD4 clonotypes in common.

For this clone: The antigen is not known.

What was sequenced was naive CD4+ T cells from PBMCs. Subset in this sample: CD45RA+ positively selected. The V and J genes are TRBV30 and TRBJ2-7, with D maybe TRBD2 (5 bases). The sequence derives from a man aged 18 to 30 in good health. Some clones in this sample may be carry-over from other donors' samples. The CDR3 DNA follows: TGTGCCTGGAGGGAGGACCTGGGATGGTACTTC. This codes for CAWREDLGWYF.